This TCR beta chain was captured in a study of cytomegalovirus exposure and HLA in healthy donors. Findings of the study overall: Earlier analysis looked at TCR beta V segments, and most were productive about 90% or about 30% of the time. V- and J-gene trimming of TCR beta was linked (in a later analysis) to a missense DCLRE1C variant. The availability of immune exposure information extended only to CMV serostatus.

Primers for the PCR totalled 60 Vbeta and 13 Jbeta. Assay used: immunoSEQ multiplex PCR; TCRdb lists only in-frame clones, some missing. The top ten clones hold 1.5% to 2% of a sample with roughly 140,000 clones, roughly a tenth of them seen once. This clone occurred a few times. As yet, its antigen is unknown. The clonotype was recovered from a male donor in good health and CMV-seronegative. The sample consisted of PBMCs.

CDR3: CASSGQGRGETQYF. CDR3 DNA sequence: TGTGCCAGCAGTGGACAGGGCCGAGGAGAGACCCAGTACTTC. The chain carries TRBV6-1 and TRBJ2-5; 7 bases map to TRBD1. V was clipped by 4 bases and J by 4 bases; unmatched bases: 6. The CDR3 extends over 14 amino acids. Germline CDR1 MNHNS, CDR2 SASEGT.